This T cell receptor beta chain emerged from a study of T-cell memory formation after mild COVID-19. This clonotype was counted ten times or more. Its matching antigen is unknown. UMIs and sample barcodes were carried by the TCR alpha and TCR beta cDNA libraries that 5'RACE produced using constant-segment primers. TCRdb fed the 5' RACE reads into MiXCR, producing one record per CDR3 protein. The data hold around 250,000 distinct CDR3 sequences, with around 10% observed a single time. The CDR3 is made up of 13 amino acids. After removal of 6 bases from V and 0 bases from J, the junction contained 4 bases not matched to a gene. Per the germline V gene, CDR1 is SQVTM and CDR2 is ANQGSEA. Study findings and constraints: Those CD4+ clones that contracted were mainly in CM and EM (CD8+ ones in EMRA). Detection of some responders pre-infection suggested pre-existing cross-reactive memory T cells participated.

The sequence came from a man aged 18-30 years who had mild COVID-19 (a few samples of this study predate the infection). Cell type and time point are not known. What was sequenced was PBMCs or a T cell subset sorted from them (not recorded which). This chain links TRBV29-1 with TRBJ2-5; 7 bases map to TRBD2. The CDR3 DNA reads as TGCAGCGTCGCGCGGGGGAACCAAGAGACCCAGTACTTC. This codes for CSVARGNQETQYF. The whole variable domain, filled in from reference TRBV29-1 and TRBJ2-5, reads SAVISQKPSRDICQRGTSLTIQCQVDSQVTMMFWYRQQPGQSLTLIATANQGSEATYESGFVIDKFPISRPNLTFSTLTVSNMSPEDSSIYLCSVARGNQETQYFGPGTRLLVL.